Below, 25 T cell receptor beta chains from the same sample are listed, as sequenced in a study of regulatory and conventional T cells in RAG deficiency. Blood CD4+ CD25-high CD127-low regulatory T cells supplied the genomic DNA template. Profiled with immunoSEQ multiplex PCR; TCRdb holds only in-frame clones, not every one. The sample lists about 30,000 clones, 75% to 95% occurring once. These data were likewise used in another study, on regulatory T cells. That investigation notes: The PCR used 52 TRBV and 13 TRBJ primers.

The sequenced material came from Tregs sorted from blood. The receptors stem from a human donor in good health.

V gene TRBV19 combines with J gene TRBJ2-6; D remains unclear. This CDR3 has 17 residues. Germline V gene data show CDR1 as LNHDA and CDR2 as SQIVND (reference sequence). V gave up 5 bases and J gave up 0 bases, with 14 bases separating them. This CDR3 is CASSLRPGGSGANVLTF. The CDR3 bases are TGTGCCAGTAGTTTACGCCCGGGCGGCTCTGGGGCCAACGTCCTGACTTTC.

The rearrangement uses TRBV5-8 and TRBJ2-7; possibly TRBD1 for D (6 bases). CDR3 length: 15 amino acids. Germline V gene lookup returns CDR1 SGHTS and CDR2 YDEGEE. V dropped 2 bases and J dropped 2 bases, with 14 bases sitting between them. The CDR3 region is CASSFVGAYTYEQYF. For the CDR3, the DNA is TGTGCCAGCAGCTTTGTGGGGGCCTACACCTACGAGCAGTACTTC.

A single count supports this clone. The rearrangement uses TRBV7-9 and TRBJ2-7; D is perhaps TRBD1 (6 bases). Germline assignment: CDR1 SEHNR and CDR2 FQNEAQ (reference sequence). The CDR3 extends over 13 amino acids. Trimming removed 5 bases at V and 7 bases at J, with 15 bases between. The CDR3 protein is CASSQQGRREQYF. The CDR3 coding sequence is TGTGCCAGCAGCCAACAGGGAAGGAGGGAGCAGTACTTC.

CDR3 DNA: TGTGCCAGCAGCTTTACAGGGGGAGATACGCAGTATTTT. Translation: CASSFTGGDTQYF. This chain links TRBV5-6 with TRBJ2-3; 8 nucleotides line up with TRBD1. Germline lookup yields CDR1 SGHDT and CDR2 YYEEEE. The CDR3 covers 13 residues. Unmatched junction bases numbered 1, after V lost 2 bases and J lost 5 bases.

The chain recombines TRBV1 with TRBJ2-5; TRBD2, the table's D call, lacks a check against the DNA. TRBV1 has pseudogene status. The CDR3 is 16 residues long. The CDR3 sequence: CTSSPSRGRPQETQYF. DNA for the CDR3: TGCACCAGCAGCCCCTCCCGCGGGCGCCCCCAAGAGACCCAGTACTTC.

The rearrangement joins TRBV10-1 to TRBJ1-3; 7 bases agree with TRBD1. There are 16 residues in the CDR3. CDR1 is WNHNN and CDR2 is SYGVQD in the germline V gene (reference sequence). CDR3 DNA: TGCGTGGGGGGACCAGGAACAGGGGCCCTGAGGAACACCATATATTTT. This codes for CVGGPGTGALRNTIYF.

CDR3 region: CASSLGDSYGYTF. The DNA for the CDR3 is TGCGCCAGCAGCTTGGGGGACAGCTATGGCTACACCTTC. This chain links TRBV5-1 with TRBJ1-2; 7 nucleotides match TRBD1. V was pared by 0 bases and J by 4 bases, with 0 bases of the junction left unmatched. The V gene's germline CDR1 is SGHRS and CDR2 YFSETQ. The CDR3 spans 13 residues.

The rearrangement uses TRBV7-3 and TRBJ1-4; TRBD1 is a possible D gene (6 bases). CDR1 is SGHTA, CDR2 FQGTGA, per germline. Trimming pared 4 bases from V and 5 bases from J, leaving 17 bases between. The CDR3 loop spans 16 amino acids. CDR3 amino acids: CASSSPPGDYNEKLFF. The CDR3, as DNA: TGTGCCAGCAGCTCACCCCCAGGGGATTACAATGAAAAACTGTTTTTT.

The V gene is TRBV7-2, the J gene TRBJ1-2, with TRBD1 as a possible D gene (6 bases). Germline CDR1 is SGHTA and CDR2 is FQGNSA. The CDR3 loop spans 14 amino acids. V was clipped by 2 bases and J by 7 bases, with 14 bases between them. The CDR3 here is CASSLLQGSGGYTF. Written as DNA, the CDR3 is TGTGCCAGCAGCTTACTACAGGGAAGCGGTGGCTACACCTTC.

CDR3: CASTEVGSREAFF. CDR3 DNA sequence: TGCGCCAGCACCGAGGTGGGCTCGCGCGAAGCTTTCTTT. The V call is TRBV4-1, the J call TRBJ1-1, with D hard to call. V was cut by 7 bases and J by 8 bases, with 17 bases left in between. The CDR3 runs to 13 residues. Germline V CDR1 and CDR2: MGHRA, YSYEKL.

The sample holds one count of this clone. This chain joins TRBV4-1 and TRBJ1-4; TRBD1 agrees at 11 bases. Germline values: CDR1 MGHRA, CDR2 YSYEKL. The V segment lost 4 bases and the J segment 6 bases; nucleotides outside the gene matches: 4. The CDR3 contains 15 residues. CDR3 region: CASSPPGQGDEKLFF. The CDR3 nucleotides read TGCGCCAGCAGCCCTCCGGGACAGGGGGATGAAAAACTGTTTTTT.

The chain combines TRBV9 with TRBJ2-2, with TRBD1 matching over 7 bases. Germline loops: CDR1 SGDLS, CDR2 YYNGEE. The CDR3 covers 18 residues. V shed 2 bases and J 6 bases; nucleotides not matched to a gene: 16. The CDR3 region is CASSVTVWDSRFPGELFF. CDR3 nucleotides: TGTGCCAGCAGCGTTACGGTCTGGGACAGCAGGTTCCCCGGGGAGCTGTTTTTT.

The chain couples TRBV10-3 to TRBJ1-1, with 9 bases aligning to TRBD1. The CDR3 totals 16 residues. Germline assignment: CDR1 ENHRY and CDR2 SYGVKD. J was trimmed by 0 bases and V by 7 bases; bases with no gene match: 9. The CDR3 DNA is TGTGCCATCACGCCGGGACAGGGTTTTATGAACACTGAAGCTTTCTTT. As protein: CAITPGQGFMNTEAFF.

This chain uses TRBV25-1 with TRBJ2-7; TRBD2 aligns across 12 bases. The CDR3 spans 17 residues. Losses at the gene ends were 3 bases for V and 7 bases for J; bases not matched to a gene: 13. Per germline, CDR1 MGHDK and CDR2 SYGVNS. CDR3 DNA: TGTGCCAGCAGTGATTCGCTTCTAGCGGGGGGGGAGACGGAGCAGTACTTC. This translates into CASSDSLLAGGETEQYF.

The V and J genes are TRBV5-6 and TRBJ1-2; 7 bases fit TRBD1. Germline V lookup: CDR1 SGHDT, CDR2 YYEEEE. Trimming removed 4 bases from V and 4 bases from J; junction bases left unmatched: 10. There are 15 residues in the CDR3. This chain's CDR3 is CASSLTGTDFYGYTF. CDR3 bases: TGTGCCAGCAGCCTGACCGGGACAGATTTCTATGGCTACACCTTC.

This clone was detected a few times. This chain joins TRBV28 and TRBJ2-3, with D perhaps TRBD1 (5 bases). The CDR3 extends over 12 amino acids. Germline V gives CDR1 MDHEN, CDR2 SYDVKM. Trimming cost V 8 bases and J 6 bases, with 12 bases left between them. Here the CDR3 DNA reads TGTGCCAGCGAAGGGGTGTTGGATACGCAGTATTTT. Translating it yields CASEGVLDTQYF.

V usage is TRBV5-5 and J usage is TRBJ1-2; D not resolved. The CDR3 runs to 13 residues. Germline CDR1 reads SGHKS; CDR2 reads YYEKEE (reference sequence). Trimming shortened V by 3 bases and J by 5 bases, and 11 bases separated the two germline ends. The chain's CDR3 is CASSSPDLYGYTF. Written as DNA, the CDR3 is TGTGCCAGCAGCTCGCCCGACTTATATGGCTACACCTTC.

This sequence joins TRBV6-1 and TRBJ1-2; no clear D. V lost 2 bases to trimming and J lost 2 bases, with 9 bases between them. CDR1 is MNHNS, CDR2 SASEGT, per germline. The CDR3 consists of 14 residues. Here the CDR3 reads CASSELTANYGYTF. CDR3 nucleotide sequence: TGTGCCAGCAGTGAACTTACAGCAAACTATGGCTACACCTTC.

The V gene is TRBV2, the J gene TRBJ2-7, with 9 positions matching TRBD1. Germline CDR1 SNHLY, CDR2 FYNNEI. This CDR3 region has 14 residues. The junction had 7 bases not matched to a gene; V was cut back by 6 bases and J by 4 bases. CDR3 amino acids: CASRIGTGRYEQYF. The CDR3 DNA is TGTGCCAGCAGGATCGGGACAGGGCGGTACGAGCAGTACTTC. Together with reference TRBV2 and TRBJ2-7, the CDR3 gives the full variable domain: EPEVTQTPSHQVTQMGQEVILRCVPISNHLYFYWYRQILGQKVEFLVSFYNNEISEKSEIFDDQFSVERPDGSNFTLKIRSTKLEDSAMYFCASRIGTGRYEQYFGPGTRLTVT.

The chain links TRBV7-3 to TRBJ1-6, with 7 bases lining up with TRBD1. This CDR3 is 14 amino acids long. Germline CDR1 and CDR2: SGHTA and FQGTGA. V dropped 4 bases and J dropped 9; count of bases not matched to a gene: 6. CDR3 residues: CASSSTGFLSPLHF. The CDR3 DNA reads TGTGCCAGCAGCTCGACAGGGTTTCTTTCACCCCTCCACTTT. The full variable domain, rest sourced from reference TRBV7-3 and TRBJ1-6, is GAGVSQTPSNKVTEKGKYVELRCDPISGHTALYWYRQSLGQGPEFLIYFQGTGAADDSGLPNDRFFAVRPEGSVSTLKIQRTERGDSAVYLCASSSTGFLSPLHFGNGTRLTVT.

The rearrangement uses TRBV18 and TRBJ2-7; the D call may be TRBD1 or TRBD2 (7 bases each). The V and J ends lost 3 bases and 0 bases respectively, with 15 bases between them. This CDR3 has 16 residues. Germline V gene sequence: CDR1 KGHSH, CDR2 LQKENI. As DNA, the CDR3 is TGTGCCAGCTCACCCCTCAGGGGGGGATCCTCCTACGAGCAGTACTTC. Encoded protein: CASSPLRGGSSYEQYF.

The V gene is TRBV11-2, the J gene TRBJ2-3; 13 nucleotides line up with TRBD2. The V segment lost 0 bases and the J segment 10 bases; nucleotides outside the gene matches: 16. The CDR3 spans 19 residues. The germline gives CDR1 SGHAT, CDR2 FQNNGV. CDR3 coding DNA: TGTGCCAGCAGCTTAGACTTGGGACTAGCGGGGACTCGGATGAGTCCGCAGTATTTT. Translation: CASSLDLGLAGTRMSPQYF.

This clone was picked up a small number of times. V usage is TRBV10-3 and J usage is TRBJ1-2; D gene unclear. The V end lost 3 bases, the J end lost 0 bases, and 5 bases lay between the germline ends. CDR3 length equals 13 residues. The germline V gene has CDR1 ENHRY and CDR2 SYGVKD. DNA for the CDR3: TGTGCCATCAGTGACATCGCTAACTATGGCTACACCTTC. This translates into CAISDIANYGYTF.

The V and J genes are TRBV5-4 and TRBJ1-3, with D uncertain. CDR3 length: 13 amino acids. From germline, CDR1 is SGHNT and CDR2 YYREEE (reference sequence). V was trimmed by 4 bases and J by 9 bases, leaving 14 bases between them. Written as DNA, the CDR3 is TGTGCCAGCAGCGACCTCTCAGGCGGCACCATATATTTT. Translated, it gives CASSDLSGGTIYF.

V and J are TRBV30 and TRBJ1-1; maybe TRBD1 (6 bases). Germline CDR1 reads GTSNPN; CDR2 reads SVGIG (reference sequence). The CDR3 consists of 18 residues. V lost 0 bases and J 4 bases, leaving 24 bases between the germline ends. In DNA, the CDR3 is TGTGCCTGGAGTGTCCTTTTGTTCCAGAATAGGGGGGGCACTGAAGCTTTCTTT. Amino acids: CAWSVLLFQNRGGTEAFF.